These 28 T cell receptor beta chains were all obtained from the same sample, sequenced in a study of post-analysis software for immune sequencing data. No antigen has been identified for these receptors. Findings of the study overall: In patients, TRBV5-6, TRBV5-1 and TRBV20-1 belonged to five TRBV segments found more frequently than in controls.

cDNA libraries of TCR beta carried unique molecular identifiers. TCRdb recomputed calls from the PCR reads with MiXCR, one row per CDR3 protein. The profile shows roughly 870,000 distinct CDR3 sequences, 53% of them singletons. Sequencing was performed on blood. The receptors were gathered from a girl aged 10 to 17 with multiple sclerosis.

The chain couples TRBV7-2 to TRBJ2-7, with 7 bases matching TRBD1. TRBJ2-4 matches the DNA end more closely, so the J call is doubtful. Germline V lookup: CDR1 SGHTA, CDR2 FQGNSA. The CDR3 length is 13 residues. The chain's CDR3 is CASSLKGADIQYF. For the CDR3, the DNA is TGTGCCAGCAGCTTAAAGGGGGCGGACATTCAGTACTTC.

The rearrangement uses TRBV29-1 and TRBJ1-5, with 11 positions matching TRBD1. Germline-derived CDR1 and CDR2 are SQVTM and ANQGSEA. V was clipped by 1 base and J by 3 bases; unmatched bases: 2. The CDR3 contains 15 residues. Here the CDR3 DNA reads TGCAGCGTTGAAGGGGGACAGGGGGACAATCAGCCCCAGCATTTT. Translation gives CSVEGGQGDNQPQHF.

This clonotype has a single count. This chain connects TRBV19 to TRBJ2-5, with D perhaps assigned TRBD1 or TRBD2 (6 bases each). V lost 6 bases to trimming and J lost 8 bases, with 22 bases between them. CDR1 LNHDA and CDR2 SQIVND come from the germline V gene (reference sequence). The CDR3 runs to 15 residues. Here the CDR3 reads CASRSSGRGLLTQYF. The CDR3 region has the DNA TGTGCCAGTAGGAGTTCCGGACGGGGGCTATTAACCCAGTACTTC.

This clonotype was seen only once. The chain has TRBV7-2 and TRBJ2-7; 12 nucleotides agree with TRBD2. This CDR3 contains 15 residues. Per germline, CDR1 SGHTA and CDR2 FQGNSA. With V trimmed by 5 bases and J by 5 bases, 7 bases remained unmatched. The CDR3 region is CASSPGTSGPHEQYF. The CDR3 DNA reads as TGTGCCAGCAGCCCCGGGACTAGCGGGCCCCACGAGCAGTACTTC.

In this sample, this clonotype turned up once. This chain links TRBV12-3 or TRBV12-4 with TRBJ2-1; 7 positions agree with TRBD1. This CDR3 is 15 amino acids long. V was pared by 6 bases and J by 7 bases, with 12 bases of the junction left unmatched. CDR3 coding DNA: TGTGCCAGCAGCCGCCGGACAGGCCAAATAAATGAGCAGTTCTTC. It is translated as CASSRRTGQINEQFF.

This clonotype came up a few times. The J gene is TRBJ2-2, the V gene TRBV7-9, with D perhaps being TRBD1 or TRBD2 (5 bases each). Germline V gene sequence: CDR1 SEHNR, CDR2 FQNEAQ (reference sequence). This CDR3 is 16 amino acids long. V shed 5 bases and J shed 1 base, with 14 bases lying between them. The chain's CDR3 is CASSTTGTLNTGELFF. CDR3 nucleotide sequence: TGTGCCAGCAGCACAACCGGGACCCTGAACACCGGGGAGCTGTTTTTT.

This rearrangement joins TRBV5-1 to TRBJ2-5, with 8 bases identical to TRBD2. The CDR3 consists of 15 residues. Germline trimming cut 4 bases from V and 1 base from J; bases unmatched to any gene: 6. CDR1 and CDR2 from the germline V gene are SGHRS and YFSETQ. CDR3 residues: CASSPTTSGQETQYF. The CDR3 bases are TGCGCCAGCAGCCCGACAACTAGCGGCCAAGAGACCCAGTACTTC.

There are a few counts of this clonotype. The CDR3 DNA reads TGCAGCGTTGAGAGCAGGGGAGACTATGGCTACACCTTC. Translated: CSVESRGDYGYTF. The rearrangement links TRBV29-1 to TRBJ1-2, with a tentative D call TRBD1 (6 bases). There are 13 residues in the CDR3. Germline CDR1 and CDR2: SQVTM and ANQGSEA. The V and J ends lost 3 bases and 3 bases respectively, with 11 bases between them.

The sample holds a few counts of this clonotype. This chain uses TRBV29-1 with TRBJ2-5; 8 nucleotides line up with TRBD2. Trimming took 3 bases from V and 4 from J; bases not matched to a gene: 7. The CDR3 covers 14 residues. The V gene's germline CDR1 is SQVTM and CDR2 ANQGSEA. The CDR3 nucleotides are TGCAGCGTTGACTTAGCGGGGAGAGGAGAGACCCAGTACTTC. Residues: CSVDLAGRGETQYF.

This sequence joins TRBV5-1 and TRBJ2-2, with 8 positions matching TRBD2. The V gene end was trimmed by 3 bases and the J gene end by 0 bases; junction bases not matched to a gene: 4. Per the germline V gene, CDR1 is SGHRS and CDR2 is YFSETQ. This CDR3 comprises 16 residues. CDR3 nucleotides: TGCGCCAGCAGCTCAATAGCGGGAACGAACACCGGGGAGCTGTTTTTT. Its protein is CASSSIAGTNTGELFF.

This sequence joins TRBV28 and TRBJ2-4, with D tentatively TRBD2 (6 bases). Germline assignment: CDR1 MDHEN and CDR2 SYDVKM. V was clipped by 4 bases and J by 0 bases, with 13 bases between them. CDR3 length equals 16 residues. CDR3 in amino acids: CASSSGREIAKNIQYF. CDR3 bases: TGTGCCAGCAGTTCCGGACGGGAGATAGCCAAAAACATTCAGTACTTC.

The chain links TRBV14 to TRBJ2-7; D is tentatively TRBD1 or TRBD2 (6 bases each). The DNA end is more similar to TRBJ2-5, so the J call may be wrong. The V gene's germline CDR1 is SGHDN and CDR2 FVKESK. The CDR3 has 15 amino acids. CDR3 bases: TGTGCCAGCAGCCAGCATTCCGGGGGCTCAGAGACCCAGTACTTC. Its protein is CASSQHSGGSETQYF.

This clonotype came up once. The rearrangement links TRBV6-2 or TRBV6-3 to TRBJ1-1; D perhaps matches TRBD1 (6 bases). The CDR3 sequence is 14 residues long. Between the trimmed V and J ends, which lost 2 bases and 5 bases, there was a span of 12 bases. Germline values: CDR1 MNHEY, CDR2 SVGEGT. DNA of the CDR3: TGTGCCAGCAGTTACAGCAGGGGCGAAACTGAAGCTTTCTTT. Translated: CASSYSRGETEAFF.

V and J are TRBV6-2 or TRBV6-3 and TRBJ1-5, with D uncertain. This CDR3 is built from 13 residues. Germline V gives CDR1 MNHEY, CDR2 SVGEGT. Trimming left V 1 base short and J 3 bases short, with 4 bases between. DNA of the CDR3: TGTGCCAGCAGTTACTTTGACAATCAGCCCCAGCATTTT. This gives the protein CASSYFDNQPQHF.

This chain connects TRBV25-1 to TRBJ1-2; 9 bases fit TRBD1. The V and J ends lost 5 bases and 8 bases, in that order; junction bases with no gene match: 9. Germline V gene data show CDR1 as MGHDK and CDR2 as SYGVNS. This CDR3 has 14 residues. The CDR3 DNA reads TGTGCCAGCAGTCACACAGGGGGCGCATACGGCTACACCTTC. This sequence encodes CASSHTGGAYGYTF.

V and J are TRBV2 and TRBJ2-5, with 8 positions matching TRBD2. After removal of 8 bases from V and 5 bases from J, the junction contained 10 bases not matched to a gene. The CDR3 runs to 14 residues. Per the germline V gene, CDR1 is SNHLY and CDR2 is FYNNEI. CDR3 sequence: CASGAGTRSETQYF. CDR3 nucleotide sequence: TGTGCCAGCGGAGCAGGGACTAGATCCGAGACCCAGTACTTC.

The chain couples TRBV28 to TRBJ1-1; a possible D gene is TRBD1 (5 bases). This CDR3 is 16 amino acids long. CDR1 is MDHEN, CDR2 SYDVKM, per germline. V was pared by 4 bases and J by 1 base, with 16 bases between. CDR3 amino acids: CASSSPRGRGNTEAFF. The CDR3 coding sequence is TGTGCCAGCAGTTCCCCTCGGGGACGGGGGAACACTGAAGCTTTCTTT.

The CDR3 is CASSPLTEQKTQYF. CDR3 bases: TGTGCCAGCTCACCACTTACCGAGCAAAAGACCCAGTACTTC. The chain links TRBV18 to TRBJ2-5; no definite D call. V was shortened by 1 base and J by 6 bases, with 12 bases between the two germline ends. CDR3 length equals 14 residues. From germline, CDR1 is KGHSH and CDR2 LQKENI.

CDR3 protein: CASSANLGQDGYTF. DNA for the CDR3: TGTGCCAGCAGCGCGAACTTGGGACAGGATGGCTACACCTTC. The chain employs TRBV7-3 and TRBJ1-2; 8 nucleotides line up with TRBD1. Looked up from germline, CDR1 is SGHTA and CDR2 is FQGTGA. V lost 5 bases to trimming and J lost 6 bases; unmatched junction nucleotides: 8. The CDR3 is 14 residues long.

The genes are TRBV27 and TRBJ2-1; D is possibly TRBD1 (6 bases). This CDR3 is 16 amino acids long. V was cut by 1 base and J by 2 bases, with 12 bases left in between. Per the germline V gene, CDR1 is MNHEY and CDR2 is SMNVEV (reference sequence). The CDR3 spells CASSLWGRGTYNEQFF. The CDR3 DNA follows: TGTGCCAGCAGTTTATGGGGCAGGGGAACCTACAATGAGCAGTTCTTC.

This clonotype was observed a few times. Here the CDR3 DNA reads TGCAGTGCTAGAGAGTACCAAGAGACCCAGTACTTC. It translates to CSAREYQETQYF. This chain joins TRBV20-1 and TRBJ2-5; D is unresolved. The CDR3 is made up of 12 amino acids. Trimming took off 0 bases at V and 0 bases at J, with 2 bases between the two ends. CDR1 is DFQATT and CDR2 is SNEGSKA in the germline V gene (reference sequence).

The V gene is TRBV6-2 or TRBV6-3, the J gene TRBJ2-1; D is possibly TRBD1 (6 bases). The CDR3 contains 16 residues. Trimming stripped 5 bases from V and 10 bases from J, with 24 bases between. From germline, CDR1 is MNHEY and CDR2 SVGEGT. CDR3 sequence (DNA): TGTGCCAGCAGTCCTCTTACCAGGGGCCTTTTCGGGGAGCAGTTCTTC. This sequence encodes CASSPLTRGLFGEQFF.

The rearrangement links TRBV7-2 to TRBJ2-1; TRBD2 matches 7 bases. The germline V gene encodes CDR1 SGHTA and CDR2 FQGNSA. V lost 0 bases, J lost 5 bases, and 7 bases stayed unmatched. This CDR3 region has 16 residues. The chain's CDR3 is CASSLALLADHNEQFF. CDR3 DNA: TGTGCCAGCAGCTTAGCGCTCCTAGCGGACCACAATGAGCAGTTCTTC. The full variable domain, rest sourced from reference TRBV7-2 and TRBJ2-1, is GAGVSQSPSNKVTEKGKDVELRCDPISGHTALYWYRQSLGQGLEFLIYFQGNSAPDKSGLPSDRFSAERTGGSVSTLTIQRTQQEDSAVYLCASSLALLADHNEQFFGPGTRLTVL.

This clonotype has more than one count but fewer than ten. The chain uses TRBV29-1 and TRBJ2-7; D not certain. Between the trimmed V and J ends, which lost 6 bases and 6 bases, there was a span of 18 bases. The CDR3 spans 13 residues. CDR1 is SQVTM and CDR2 is ANQGSEA in the germline V gene. The CDR3: CSVPSKVGFEQYF. The DNA for the CDR3 is TGCAGCGTCCCATCAAAGGTTGGTTTCGAGCAGTACTTC.

The chain has TRBV7-3 and TRBJ2-3; TRBD2 matches 7 bases. This CDR3 has 13 amino acids. Germline CDR1 reads SGHTA; CDR2 reads FQGTGA. The V and J ends lost 5 bases and 10 bases, in that order; junction bases with no gene match: 9. Here the CDR3 DNA reads TGTGCCAGCAGCGCCGTGACTAGCCGGGCGCAGTATTTT. Its protein is CASSAVTSRAQYF.

This clonotype has a single count. This rearrangement joins TRBV27 to TRBJ2-7, with D unresolved. V was cut by 4 bases and J by 2 bases, with 9 bases left in between. This CDR3 spans 13 amino acids. Germline loops: CDR1 MNHEY, CDR2 SMNVEV (reference sequence). CDR3 in DNA: TGTGCCAGCAGTTCCATTGCGCCCTACGAGCAGTACTTC. Translated: CASSSIAPYEQYF.

The rearrangement links TRBV5-1 to TRBJ2-1, with TRBD2 matching over 10 bases. Germline assignment: CDR1 SGHRS and CDR2 YFSETQ. The junction had 9 bases not matched to a gene; V was cut back by 3 bases and J by 0 bases. The CDR3 length is 18 residues. CDR3 region: CASSSQLSGRGSYNEQFF. CDR3 sequence (DNA): TGCGCCAGCAGCTCCCAACTCAGCGGGAGGGGCTCCTACAATGAGCAGTTCTTC. Looking up the rest from reference TRBV5-1 and TRBJ2-1 gives the full variable domain: KAGVTQTPRYLIKTRGQQVTLSCSPISGHRSVSWYQQTPGQGLQFLFEYFSETQRNKGNFPGRFSGRQFSNSRSEMNVSTLELGDSALYLCASSSQLSGRGSYNEQFFGPGTRLTVL.

This clonotype was seen only a few times. The rearrangement uses TRBV5-1 and TRBJ2-5; D is perhaps TRBD1 (5 bases). The ends were cut back, 0 bases at V and 1 base at J, with 16 bases in the middle. The CDR3 spans 17 residues. Germline CDR1 and CDR2: SGHRS and YFSETQ. CDR3 sequence reads: CASSLGGRARSQETQYF. In nucleotides, the CDR3 is TGCGCCAGCAGCTTGGGAGGCAGGGCCCGGTCCCAAGAGACCCAGTACTTC. Full variable domain (remainder filled in from reference TRBV5-1 and TRBJ2-5): KAGVTQTPRYLIKTRGQQVTLSCSPISGHRSVSWYQQTPGQGLQFLFEYFSETQRNKGNFPGRFSGRQFSNSRSEMNVSTLELGDSALYLCASSLGGRARSQETQYFGPGTRLLVL.